This T cell receptor beta chain was found in a study of STAT5B mutations in CD4+ large granular lymphocyte leukemia. Broader study findings: Patient CD4-sorted repertoires stayed more clonal than healthy ones after leukemic-clone removal.

The CDR3 runs 14 residues. Trimming took off 0 bases at V and 4 bases at J, with 10 bases between the two ends. Per germline, CDR1 SGHRS and CDR2 YFSETQ. Regarding this clone: The antigen remains undetermined.

The method was immunoSEQ multiplex PCR; TCRdb's version includes in-frame clones alone and lacks a portion of them. The repertoire consists of approximately 20,000 clones, with around 80% occurring once and the leading ten covering roughly 9%. The source of this sequence is a human donor in good health. The chain links TRBV5-1 to TRBJ1-2, with D unresolved. Sequenced input: CD4+ T cells from blood buffy coats. CDR3 loop: CASSLEGRSYGYTF. The CDR3 coding sequence is TGCGCCAGCAGCTTGGAAGGCAGATCCTATGGCTACACCTTC. Combining the CDR3 with reference TRBV5-1 and TRBJ1-2 gives the whole variable domain KAGVTQTPRYLIKTRGQQVTLSCSPISGHRSVSWYQQTPGQGLQFLFEYFSETQRNKGNFPGRFSGRQFSNSRSEMNVSTLELGDSALYLCASSLEGRSYGYTFGSGTRLTVV.